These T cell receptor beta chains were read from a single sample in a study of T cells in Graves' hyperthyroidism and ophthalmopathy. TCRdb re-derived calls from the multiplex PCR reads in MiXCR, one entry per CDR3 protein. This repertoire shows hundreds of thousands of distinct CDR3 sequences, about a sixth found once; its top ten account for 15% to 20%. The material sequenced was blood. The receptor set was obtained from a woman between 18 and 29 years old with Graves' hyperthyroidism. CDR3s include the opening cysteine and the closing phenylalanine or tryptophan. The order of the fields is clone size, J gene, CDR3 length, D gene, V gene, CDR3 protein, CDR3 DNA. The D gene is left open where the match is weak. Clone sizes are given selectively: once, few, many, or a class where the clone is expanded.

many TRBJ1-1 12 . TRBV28 CASSLLDTEAFF TGTGCCAGCAGTTTATTGGACACTGAAGCTTTCTTT
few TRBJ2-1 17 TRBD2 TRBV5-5 CASSSPLGLAGGDEQFF TGTGCCAGCAGCTCACCTCTCGGACTAGCGGGAGGAGATGAGCAGTTCTTC
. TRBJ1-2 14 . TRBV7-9 CASSFRQGLDGYTF TGTGCCAGCAGCTTCAGGCAGGGGCTTGATGGCTACACCTTC
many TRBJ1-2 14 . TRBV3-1 CASSQDLGNYGYTF TGTGCCAGCAGCCAAGATCTTGGTAACTATGGCTACACCTTC
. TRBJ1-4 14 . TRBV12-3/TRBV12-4 CASSPVRRDEKLFF TGTGCCAGCAGTCCCGTCAGAAGGGATGAAAAACTGTTTTTT
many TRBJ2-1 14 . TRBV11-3 CASSLGSLPKEQFF TGTGCCAGCAGCTTAGGTAGCCTTCCCAAGGAGCAGTTCTTC
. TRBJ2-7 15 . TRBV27 CASSLRSGLSYEQYF TGTGCCAGCAGTTTAAGGTCAGGGCTCTCCTACGAGCAGTACTTC
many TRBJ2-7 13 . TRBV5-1 CASSSAGEYEQYF TGCGCCAGCAGCTCGGCAGGAGAGTACGAGCAGTACTTC
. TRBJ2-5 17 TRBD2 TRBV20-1 CSAKPGTSGGSQETQYF TGCAGTGCTAAACCCGGGACTAGCGGGGGGTCACAAGAGACCCAGTACTTC
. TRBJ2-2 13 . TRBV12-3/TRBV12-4 CASRISGAGELFF TGTGCCAGCAGGATTTCCGGCGCCGGGGAGCTGTTTTTT
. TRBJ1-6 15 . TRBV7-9 CASSRLDSPNSPRHF TGTGCCAGCAGCAGACTGGACAGCCCTAATTCACCCCGCCACTTT
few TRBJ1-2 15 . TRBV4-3 CASSRASSGTYGYTF TGCGCCAGCAGCCGGGCCTCCTCCGGGACCTATGGCTACACCTTC
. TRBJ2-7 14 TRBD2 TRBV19 CASKAGGPSYEQYF TGTGCCAGTAAGGCGGGAGGGCCGTCCTACGAGCAGTACTTC
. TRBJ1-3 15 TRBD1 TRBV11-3 CASSWEQGTGNTIYF TGTGCCAGCAGCTGGGAACAGGGGACTGGAAACACCATATATTTT
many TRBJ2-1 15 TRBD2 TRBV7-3 CASSLSAGRIDEQFF TGTGCCAGCAGCTTATCAGCGGGGAGGATCGATGAGCAGTTCTTC
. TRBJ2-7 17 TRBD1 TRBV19 CASSQNDRQGAAYEQYF TGTGCCAGTAGCCAAAACGACCGACAGGGGGCGGCCTACGAGCAGTACTTC
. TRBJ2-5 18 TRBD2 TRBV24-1 CATSDYSEREGGEETQYF TGTGCCACCAGTGATTATTCCGAGCGGGAGGGTGGGGAAGAGACCCAGTACTTC
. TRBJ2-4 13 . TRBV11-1 CASSLNPGSIQYF TGTGCCAGCAGCTTGAATCCCGGGAGCATTCAGTACTTC
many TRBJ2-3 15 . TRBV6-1 CASTDWGDSTDTQYF TGTGCCAGCACCGACTGGGGGGACTCCACAGATACGCAGTATTTT
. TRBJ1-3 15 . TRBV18 CASSPPARSGNTIYF TGTGCCAGCTCACCACCCGCCCGAAGTGGAAACACCATATATTTT
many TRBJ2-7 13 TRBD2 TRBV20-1 CSARGTSDYEQYF TGCAGTGCTAGAGGGACTAGCGACTACGAGCAGTACTTC
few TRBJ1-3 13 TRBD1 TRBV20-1 CSIKQGGGNTIYF TGCAGTATTAAACAGGGGGGGGGAAACACCATATATTTT
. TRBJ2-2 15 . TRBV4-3 CASSQNTGPTGELFF TGCGCCAGCAGCCAAAATACGGGCCCAACGGGGGAGCTGTTTTTT
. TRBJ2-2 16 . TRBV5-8 CASSRPTGTNTGELFF TGTGCCAGCAGCCGACCCACAGGGACGAACACCGGGGAGCTGTTTTTT
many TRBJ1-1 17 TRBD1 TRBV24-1 CATSDHGTEKRMAEAFF TGTGCCACCAGTGACCACGGGACAGAAAAGCGTATGGCTGAAGCTTTCTTT
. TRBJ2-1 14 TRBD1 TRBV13 CASSADRGYNEQFF TGTGCCAGCAGCGCAGACAGGGGATACAATGAGCAGTTCTTC
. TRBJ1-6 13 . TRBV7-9 CASGVGGGSPLHF TGTGCCAGCGGGGTCGGGGGAGGATCACCCCTCCACTTT
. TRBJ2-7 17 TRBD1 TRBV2 CASSERPPRQGTYEQYF TGTGCCAGCAGTGAGCGCCCCCCCCGACAGGGGACCTACGAGCAGTACTTC
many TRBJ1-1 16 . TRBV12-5 CASGLTITGLAAEAFF TGTGCTAGTGGTTTGACCATTACAGGGTTGGCCGCTGAAGCTTTCTTT
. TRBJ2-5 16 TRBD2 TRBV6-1 CASSETSGGPQETQYF TGTGCCAGCAGTGAGACTAGCGGGGGCCCCCAAGAGACCCAGTACTTC
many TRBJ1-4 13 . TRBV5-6 CASSSRDKEKLFF TGTGCCAGCAGCTCCAGGGATAAGGAAAAACTGTTTTTT
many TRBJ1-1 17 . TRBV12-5 CASGLVLGLRKNTEAFF TGTGCTAGTGGTTTGGTACTCGGTTTACGAAAGAACACTGAAGCTTTCTTT
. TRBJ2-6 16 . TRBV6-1 CASMDPTASGANVLTF TGTGCCAGCATGGACCCGACGGCCTCTGGGGCCAACGTCCTGACTTTC
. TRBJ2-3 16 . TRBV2 CATSEPSRLSTDTQYF TGTGCCACCAGTGAACCATCGAGACTAAGCACAGATACGCAGTATTTT
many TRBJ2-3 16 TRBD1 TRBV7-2 CASSLRTGYRTDTQYF TGTGCCAGCAGCTTAAGGACAGGGTATCGAACAGATACGCAGTATTTT
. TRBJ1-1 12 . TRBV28 CASSLSGNEAFF TGTGCCAGCAGTTTATCAGGGAATGAAGCTTTCTTT
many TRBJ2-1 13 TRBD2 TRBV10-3 CAISSGGASEQFF TGTGCCATCTCTAGCGGGGGGGCCTCTGAGCAGTTCTTC
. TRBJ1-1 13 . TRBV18 CASSPNYADEAFF TGTGCCAGCTCACCGAACTATGCGGATGAAGCTTTCTTT
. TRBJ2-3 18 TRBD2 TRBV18 CASSPLSRLAGFTDTQYF TGTGCCAGCTCACCACTCTCCCGACTAGCGGGCTTCACAGATACGCAGTATTTT
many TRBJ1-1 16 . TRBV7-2 CASSLGPMGMRTEAFF TGTGCCAGCAGCTTAGGCCCTATGGGGATGAGAACTGAAGCTTTCTTT
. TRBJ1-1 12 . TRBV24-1 CATSDNDREAFF TGTGCCACCAGTGACAACGACAGGGAAGCTTTCTTT
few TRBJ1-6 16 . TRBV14 CASSQAIRAGNSPLHF TGTGCCAGCAGCCAAGCCATCAGGGCCGGAAATTCACCCCTCCACTTT
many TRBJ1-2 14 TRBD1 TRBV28 CASSPGDRGYGYTF TGTGCCAGCAGTCCAGGGGACAGAGGCTATGGCTACACCTTC
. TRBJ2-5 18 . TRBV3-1 CASSQERWGRAPEETQYF TGTGCCAGCAGCCAAGAAAGGTGGGGCCGGGCCCCGGAAGAGACCCAGTACTTC
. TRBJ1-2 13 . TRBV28 CASSRGTRDGYTF TGTGCCAGCAGTCGGGGGACCCGCGATGGCTACACCTTC
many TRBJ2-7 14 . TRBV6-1 CASIDLRQGGEQYF TGTGCCAGCATCGATTTGAGACAGGGAGGCGAGCAGTACTTC